This T cell receptor (beta chain) was observed in a study of shared clonotypes between healthy human individuals. Using immunoSEQ multiplex PCR, the repertoire was profiled, and TCRdb retains in-frame clones only, with some absent. Of millions of clones detected, 93% appear once; the ten largest clones hold 0.3% to 0.4%. Points from the study as a whole: When compared with the clonotypes that were shared by all four sorted-subset donors, the non-shared clonotypes turned out to have lower generation probabilities. Naive subsets generally exceeded memory subsets in estimated richness.

A CD45RA+ naive subset and a CD45RA-negative memory subset were split from CD4+ cells. About this clone itself: What it binds is unknown.

Germline-derived CDR1 and CDR2 are LGHNA and YSLEER. CDR3 length: 14 residues. J lost 6 bases, V lost 3 bases, and 3 bases had no gene match. This TCR derives from a man between 18 and 29 years old in good health. Some clones in this sample may be carry-over from other donors' samples. The source material was naive CD4+ T cells from PBMCs. As for subset: CD45RA+ positively selected. This chain joins TRBV4-3 and TRBJ2-2; 8 nucleotides line up with TRBD1. The CDR3 sequence is CASSQTGEAGELFF. The CDR3 DNA reads as TGCGCCAGCAGCCAGACAGGGGAGGCCGGGGAGCTGTTTTTT.